This TCR beta chain is drawn from a study of T cells after yellow fever vaccination. About the research overall: Fractions with few cells were prepared using SMART-Seq v4 Ultra Low Input. Study-wide findings and caveats: High-abundance clonotypes from the bulk population could contaminate FACS-sorted repertoires. Faster peaking, at day 5 versus 15, marked a secondary response that was weaker.

A few counts support this clonotype. The antigen is undetermined. TCRdb analysed the 5' RACE reads with MiXCR anew, one entry per CDR3 protein. The top ten hold roughly a sixth of the sample, which has about 330,000 distinct CDR3 sequences, about 6.6% seen once. The clonotype was recovered from a man between 18 and 35 years old who received the YFV17D yellow fever vaccine. Sequencing used PBMCs, obtained about 41 days after the first yellow fever vaccination.

In nucleotides, the CDR3 is TGTGCCAGCAGTTACTGGGGTGGGGGTAGCACAGATACGCAGTATTTT. Translation gives CASSYWGGGSTDTQYF. This chain connects TRBV6-5 to TRBJ2-3; perhaps D is TRBD1 or TRBD2 (5 bases each). V was cut by 1 base and J by 0 bases, with 11 bases left in between. This CDR3 is built from 16 residues. Germline CDR1 and CDR2: MNHEY and SVGAGI.